In this sample, the clone carrying this T cell receptor (beta chain) turned up a few times. What it recognizes is unknown. Trimming removed 8 bases at V and 2 bases at J, with 10 bases between. CDR3 length: 13 amino acids. Germline loops: CDR1 SGHDN, CDR2 FVKESK. The data were taken from a study of cytomegalovirus exposure and HLA in healthy donors. Study findings and constraints: When presence/absence was analysed, sequencing depth was taken to be roughly uniform across donors. TCR beta sequences numbering 15,000 to 20,000 were associated with HLA alleles at 0.05 false discovery rate in a later analysis. What was likely a sequencing artifact was a cluster of highly shared sequence variants.

PCR involved 60 Vbeta and 13 Jbeta primers. Profiling relied on immunoSEQ multiplex PCR, and the TCRdb table lists in-frame clones only, not all of them. The table has about 120,000 clones, 8% to 10% seen once. The V gene is TRBV14, the J gene TRBJ1-3; possibly TRBD1 for D (5 bases). The TCR was taken from a man in his thirties or forties in good health and CMV-seronegative. The sample consisted of PBMCs. In nucleotides, the CDR3 is TGTGCCAGCCGCGGGGCGGCTGGAAACACCATATATTTT. Residues: CASRGAAGNTIYF.